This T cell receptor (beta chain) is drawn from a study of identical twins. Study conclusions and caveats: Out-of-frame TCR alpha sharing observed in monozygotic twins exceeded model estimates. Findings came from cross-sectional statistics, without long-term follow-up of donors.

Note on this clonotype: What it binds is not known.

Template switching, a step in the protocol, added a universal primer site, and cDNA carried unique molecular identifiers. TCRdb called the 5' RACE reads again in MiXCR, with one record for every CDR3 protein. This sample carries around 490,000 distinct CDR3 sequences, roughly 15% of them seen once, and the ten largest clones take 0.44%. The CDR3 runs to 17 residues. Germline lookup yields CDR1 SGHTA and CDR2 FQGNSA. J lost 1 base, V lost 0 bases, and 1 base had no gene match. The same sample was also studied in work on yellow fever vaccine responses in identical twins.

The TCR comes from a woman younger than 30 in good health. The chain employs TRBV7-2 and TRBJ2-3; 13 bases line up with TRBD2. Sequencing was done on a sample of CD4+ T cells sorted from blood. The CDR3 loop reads CASSLALAGGGTDTQYF. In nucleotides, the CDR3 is TGTGCCAGCAGCTTAGCACTAGCGGGAGGGGGCACAGATACGCAGTATTTT.